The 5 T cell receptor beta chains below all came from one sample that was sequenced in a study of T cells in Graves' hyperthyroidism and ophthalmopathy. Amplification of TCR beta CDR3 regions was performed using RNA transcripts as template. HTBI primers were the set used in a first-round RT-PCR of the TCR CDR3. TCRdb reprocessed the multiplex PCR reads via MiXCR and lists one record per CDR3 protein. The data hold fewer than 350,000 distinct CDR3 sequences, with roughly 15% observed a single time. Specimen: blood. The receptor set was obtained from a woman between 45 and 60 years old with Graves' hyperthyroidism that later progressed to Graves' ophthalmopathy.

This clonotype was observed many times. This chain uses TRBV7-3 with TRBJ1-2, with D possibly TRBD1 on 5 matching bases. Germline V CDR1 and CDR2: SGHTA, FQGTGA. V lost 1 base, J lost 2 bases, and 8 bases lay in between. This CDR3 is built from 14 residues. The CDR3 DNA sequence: TGTGCCAGCAGCTTAAGTGCAGGGAACTATGGCTACACCTTC. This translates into CASSLSAGNYGYTF.

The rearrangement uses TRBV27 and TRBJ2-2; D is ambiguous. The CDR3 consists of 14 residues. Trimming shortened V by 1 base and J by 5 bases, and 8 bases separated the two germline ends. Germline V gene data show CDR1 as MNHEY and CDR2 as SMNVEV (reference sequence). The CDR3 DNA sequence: TGTGCCAGCAGTTTATTAACCGGAACCGGGGAGCTGTTTTTT. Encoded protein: CASSLLTGTGELFF.

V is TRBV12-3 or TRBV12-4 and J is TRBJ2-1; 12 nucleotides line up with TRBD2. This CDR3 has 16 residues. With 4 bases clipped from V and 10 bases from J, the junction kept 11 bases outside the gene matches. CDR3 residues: CASSSRTSGNSGEQFF. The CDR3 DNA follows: TGTGCCAGCAGTTCACGGACTAGCGGGAACTCCGGGGAGCAGTTCTTC.

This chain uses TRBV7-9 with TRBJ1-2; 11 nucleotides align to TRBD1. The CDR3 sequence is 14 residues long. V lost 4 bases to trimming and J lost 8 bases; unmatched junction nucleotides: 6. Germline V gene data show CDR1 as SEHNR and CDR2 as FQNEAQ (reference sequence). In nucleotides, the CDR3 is TGTGCCAGCAGCTCTTGGACAGGGGGCTACGGCTACACCTTC. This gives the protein CASSSWTGGYGYTF.

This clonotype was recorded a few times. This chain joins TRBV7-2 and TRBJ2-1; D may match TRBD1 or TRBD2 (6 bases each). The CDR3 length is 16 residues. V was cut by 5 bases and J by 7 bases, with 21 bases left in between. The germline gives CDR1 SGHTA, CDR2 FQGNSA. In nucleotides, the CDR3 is TGTGCCAGCAGCGACCCCCGGGAGCCTACAGGGAATGAGCAGTTCTTC. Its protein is CASSDPREPTGNEQFF.